This TCR beta chain was observed in a study of beta chain features in type 1 diabetes. Whole-study context: Healthy donors and patients had similar age, gender and cell yields. Sorted cell examination encompassed around 100,000,000 cells across all samples. Study conclusions and caveats: A closer apparent resemblance between naive, central memory and Treg TCRB repertoires was seen in patients than in healthy donors.

The whole isolated RNA underwent reverse transcription, so sequencing captured expressed TCRB transcripts. The protocol was immunoSEQ multiplex PCR, while the TCRdb copy is restricted to in-frame clones and leaves out a portion. The table has fewer than 550,000 clones, approximately 10% seen once. CD45RO/CCR7/CD25/CD127/CD95/CD27 separated CD4+ naive, central memory, regulatory and stem cell-like memory cells by sorting. This clone was picked up a small number of times. The antigen is not known. Germline CDR1 reads MDHEN; CDR2 reads SYDVKM. V was shortened by 7 bases and J by 4 bases, with 17 bases between the two germline ends. The length of the CDR3 is 14 residues.

This sequence was found in a woman between 18 and 30 years old in good health. Sequencing input: naive CD4+ T cells from blood. The genes are TRBV28 and TRBJ2-7; the D gene is possibly TRBD1 (6 bases). CDR3 DNA sequence: TGTGCCAGCACCCTCGGACTGGGGGCATACGAGCAGTACGTC. As protein: CASTLGLGAYEQYV.